The clone carrying this T cell receptor beta chain has a single count. The data were taken from a study of cytomegalovirus exposure and HLA in healthy donors. PCR primers comprised 60 Vbeta and 13 Jbeta primers. The protocol was immunoSEQ multiplex PCR, while the TCRdb copy is restricted to in-frame clones and leaves out a portion. The table includes some 98,000 clones, more than 70% detected once. V was pared by 2 bases and J by 0 bases, with 12 bases between. There are 17 residues in the CDR3. Each donor was nominally healthy when sampled (though unrecorded immune exposures were likely). The sequenced sample consisted of PBMCs. V and J are TRBV5-3 and TRBJ1-6, with D maybe TRBD1 (6 bases). TRBV5-3 is flagged as an ORF with uncertain function. This TCR was recovered from a man younger than 35 in good health and CMV-seropositive. As DNA, the CDR3 is TGTGCCAGAAGCTTTGCGTACAGGGACTCCTATAATTCACCCCTCCACTTT. It is translated as CARSFAYRDSYNSPLHF.